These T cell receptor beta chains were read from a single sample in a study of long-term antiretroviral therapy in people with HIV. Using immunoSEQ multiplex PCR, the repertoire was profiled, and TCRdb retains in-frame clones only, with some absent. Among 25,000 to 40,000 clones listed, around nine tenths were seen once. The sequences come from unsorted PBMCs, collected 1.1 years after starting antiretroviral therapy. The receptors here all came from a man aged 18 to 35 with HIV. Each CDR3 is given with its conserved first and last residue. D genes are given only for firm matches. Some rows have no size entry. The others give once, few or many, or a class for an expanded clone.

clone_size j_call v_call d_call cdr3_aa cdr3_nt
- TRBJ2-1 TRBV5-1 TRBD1 CASSYPRDREVNEQFF TGCGCCAGCAGCTACCCCCGGGACAGGGAGGTGAATGAGCAGTTCTTC
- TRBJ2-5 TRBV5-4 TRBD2 CASSFNPGLAETQYF TGTGCCAGCAGCTTTAACCCGGGACTAGCAGAGACCCAGTACTTC
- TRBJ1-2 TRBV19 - CASRLQVGTNYGYTF TGTGCCAGTAGGCTACAGGTCGGAACTAACTATGGCTACACCTTC
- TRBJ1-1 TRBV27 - CASSLHRASEAFF TGTGCCAGCAGTTTGCACAGGGCATCAGAAGCTTTCTTT
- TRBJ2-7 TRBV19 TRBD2 CASSGGRANNEQYF TGTGCCAGTAGCGGCGGGAGGGCCAACAACGAGCAGTACTTC
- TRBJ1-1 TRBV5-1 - CASRLTVNTEAFF TGCGCCAGCAGACTGACAGTGAACACTGAAGCTTTCTTT
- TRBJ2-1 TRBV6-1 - CASSGSYNEQFF TGTGCCAGCAGCGGGTCCTACAATGAGCAGTTCTTC
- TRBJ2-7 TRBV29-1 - CSVVGHEQYF TGCAGCGTTGTCGGCCACGAGCAGTACTTC
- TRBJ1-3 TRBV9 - CASSPGDFGNTIYF TGTGCCAGCAGTCCCGGGGACTTTGGAAACACCATATATTTT
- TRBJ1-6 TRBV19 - CASTMGGGRTNSPLHF TGTGCCAGTACCATGGGCGGGGGTCGGACGAATTCACCCCTCCACTTT
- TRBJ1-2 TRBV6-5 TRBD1 CASTPFAGGYGYTF TGTGCCAGCACCCCTTTCGCAGGGGGATATGGCTACACCTTC
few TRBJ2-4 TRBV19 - CASSIGGRQNIQYF TGTGCCAGTAGTATAGGGGGCAGACAAAACATTCAGTACTTC
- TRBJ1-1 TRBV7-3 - CASSQGPNTEAFF TGTGCCAGCAGCCAGGGGCCGAACACTGAAGCTTTCTTT
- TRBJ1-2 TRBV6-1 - CASSALFDGYTF TGTGCCAGCAGTGCCCTATTCGATGGCTACACCTTC
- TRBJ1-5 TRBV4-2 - CASSQDGLSDQPQHF TGTGCCAGCAGCCAAGATGGGCTTAGCGATCAGCCCCAGCATTTT
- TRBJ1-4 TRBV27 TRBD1 CASSFTGTGGEKLFF TGTGCCAGCAGTTTTACCGGGACAGGGGGGGAAAAACTGTTTTTT
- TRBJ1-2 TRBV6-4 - CASSDEEGIGGYTF TGTGCCAGCAGTGACGAAGAGGGGATCGGAGGCTACACCTTC
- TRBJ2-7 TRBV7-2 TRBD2 CASTPPVKRGTREQYF TGTGCCAGCACCCCACCAGTCAAGCGGGGGACTCGCGAGCAGTACTTC
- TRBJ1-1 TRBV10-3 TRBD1 CAISETGDEAFF TGTGCCATCAGTGAGACAGGGGATGAAGCTTTCTTT
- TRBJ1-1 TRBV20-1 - CRGGNTEAFF TGCAGGGGAGGGAACACTGAAGCTTTCTTT
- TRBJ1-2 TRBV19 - CASSSDSFRYTF TGTGCCAGTAGTTCCGACAGTTTTCGCTACACCTTC
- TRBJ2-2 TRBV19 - CASSIGQVGNGELFF TGTGCCAGTAGTATAGGGCAGGTTGGGAACGGGGAGCTGTTTTTT
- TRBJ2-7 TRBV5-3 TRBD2 CARSWKTGGTSYEQYF TGTGCCAGAAGCTGGAAGACCGGGGGGACCTCCTACGAGCAGTACTTC
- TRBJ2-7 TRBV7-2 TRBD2 CASSFGRGSSYEQYF TGTGCCAGCAGCTTTGGGCGCGGGAGCTCCTACGAGCAGTACTTC
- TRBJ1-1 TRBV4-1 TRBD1 CASSPSRGPYTEAFF TGCGCCAGCAGCCCGTCGAGGGGGCCGTACACTGAAGCTTTCTTT
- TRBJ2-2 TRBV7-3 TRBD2 CASSPGTSGGAGELFF TGTGCCAGCAGCCCCGGGACTAGCGGGGGGGCCGGGGAGCTGTTTTTT
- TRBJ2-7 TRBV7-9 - CASSSPPYEQYF TGTGCCAGCAGTTCCCCTCCGTACGAGCAGTACTTC
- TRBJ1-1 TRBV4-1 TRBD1 CASSLTGANTEAFF TGCGCCAGCAGCCTGACAGGGGCGAACACTGAAGCTTTCTTT
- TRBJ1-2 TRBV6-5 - CASSSPYRRGYTF TGTGCCAGCAGTTCGCCCTATAGAAGGGGCTACACCTTC
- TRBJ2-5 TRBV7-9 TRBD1 CASSGPRDRGLETQYF TGTGCCAGCAGCGGGCCCCGAGACAGGGGGCTTGAGACCCAGTACTTC
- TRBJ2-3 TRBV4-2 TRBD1 CASSLDRGSDTQYF TGTGCCAGCAGTCTGGACAGGGGGTCAGATACGCAGTATTTT
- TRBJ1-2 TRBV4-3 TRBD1 CASSQMGQAERGYTF TGCGCCAGCAGCCAGATGGGACAGGCGGAACGGGGCTACACCTTC
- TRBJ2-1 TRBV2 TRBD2 CASSEALLAGAYNEQFF TGTGCCAGCAGTGAAGCCCTTCTAGCGGGGGCTTACAATGAGCAGTTCTTC
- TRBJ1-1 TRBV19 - CASSSGRGTEAFF TGTGCCAGTAGCTCAGGACGAGGCACTGAAGCTTTCTTT